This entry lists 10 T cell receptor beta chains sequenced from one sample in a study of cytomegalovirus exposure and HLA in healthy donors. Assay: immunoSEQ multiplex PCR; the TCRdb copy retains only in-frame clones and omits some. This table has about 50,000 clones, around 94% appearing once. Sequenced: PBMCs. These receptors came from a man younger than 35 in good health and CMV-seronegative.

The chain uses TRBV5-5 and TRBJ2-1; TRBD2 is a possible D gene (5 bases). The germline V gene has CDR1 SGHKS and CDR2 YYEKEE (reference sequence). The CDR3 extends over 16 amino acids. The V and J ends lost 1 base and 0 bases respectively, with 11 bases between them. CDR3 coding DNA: TGTGCCAGCAGCTTGAGTACGGGGAGCTCCTACAATGAGCAGTTCTTC. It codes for CASSLSTGSSYNEQFF.

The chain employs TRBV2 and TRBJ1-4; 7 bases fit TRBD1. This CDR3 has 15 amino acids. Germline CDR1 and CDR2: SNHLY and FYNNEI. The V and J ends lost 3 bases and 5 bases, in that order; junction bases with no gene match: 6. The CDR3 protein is CASSDLGTENEKLFF. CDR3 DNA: TGTGCCAGCAGTGATTTAGGGACAGAAAATGAAAAACTGTTTTTT.

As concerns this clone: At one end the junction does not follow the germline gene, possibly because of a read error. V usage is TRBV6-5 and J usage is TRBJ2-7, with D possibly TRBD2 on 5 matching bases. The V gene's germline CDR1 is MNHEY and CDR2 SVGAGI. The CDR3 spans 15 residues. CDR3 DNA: TGCGTTGTACTTGTTCGGTGGAGGAACTCCTACGAGCAGTACTTC. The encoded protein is CVVLVRWRNSYEQYF.

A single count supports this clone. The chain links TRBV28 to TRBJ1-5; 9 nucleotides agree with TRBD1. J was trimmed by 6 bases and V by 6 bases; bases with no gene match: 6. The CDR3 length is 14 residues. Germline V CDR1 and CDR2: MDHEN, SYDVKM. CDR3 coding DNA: TGTGCCAGCAGGGCCACAGGGGGCGGTCAGCCCCAGCATTTT. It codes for CASRATGGGQPQHF.

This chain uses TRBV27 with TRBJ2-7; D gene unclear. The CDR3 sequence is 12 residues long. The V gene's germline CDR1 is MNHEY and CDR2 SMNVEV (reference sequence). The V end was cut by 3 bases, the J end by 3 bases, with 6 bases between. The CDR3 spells CASSFNGYEQYF. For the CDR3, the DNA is TGTGCCAGCAGTTTTAACGGCTACGAGCAGTACTTC.

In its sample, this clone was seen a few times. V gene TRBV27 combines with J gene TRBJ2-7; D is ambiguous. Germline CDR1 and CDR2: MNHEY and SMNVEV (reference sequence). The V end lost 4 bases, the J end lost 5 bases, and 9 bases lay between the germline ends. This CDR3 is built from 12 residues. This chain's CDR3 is CASSSRVDEQYF. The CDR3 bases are TGTGCCAGCAGTTCACGCGTAGACGAGCAGTACTTC.

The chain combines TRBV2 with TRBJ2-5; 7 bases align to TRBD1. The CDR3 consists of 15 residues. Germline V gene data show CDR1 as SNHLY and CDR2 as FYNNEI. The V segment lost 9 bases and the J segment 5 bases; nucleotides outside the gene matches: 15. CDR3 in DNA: TGTGCCAGTTCTCGGGCAGGGGGTGGTGGGGAGACCCAGTACTTC. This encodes CASSRAGGGGETQYF.

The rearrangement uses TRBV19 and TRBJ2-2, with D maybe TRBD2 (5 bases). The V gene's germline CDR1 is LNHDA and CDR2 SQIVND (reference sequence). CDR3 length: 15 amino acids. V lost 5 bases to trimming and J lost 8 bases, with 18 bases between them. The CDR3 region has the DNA TGTGCCAGTAGTGTACTCTCCCGGGGAAAAGGGGAGCTGTTTTTT. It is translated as CASSVLSRGKGELFF.

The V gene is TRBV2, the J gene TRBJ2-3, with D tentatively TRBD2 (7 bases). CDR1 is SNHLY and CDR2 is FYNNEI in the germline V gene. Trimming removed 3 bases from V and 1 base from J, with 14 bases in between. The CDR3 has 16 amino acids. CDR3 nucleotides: TGTGCCAGCAGTGAGAGGGGGGGACTCGGCACAGATACGCAGTATTTT. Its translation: CASSERGGLGTDTQYF.

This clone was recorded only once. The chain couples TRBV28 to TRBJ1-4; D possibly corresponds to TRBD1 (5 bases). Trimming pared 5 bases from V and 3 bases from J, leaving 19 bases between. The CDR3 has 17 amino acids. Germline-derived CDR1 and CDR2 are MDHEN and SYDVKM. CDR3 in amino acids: CASSPYLRGTANEKLFF. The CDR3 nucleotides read TGTGCCAGCAGTCCCTACCTACGGGGGACGGCTAATGAAAAACTGTTTTTT.